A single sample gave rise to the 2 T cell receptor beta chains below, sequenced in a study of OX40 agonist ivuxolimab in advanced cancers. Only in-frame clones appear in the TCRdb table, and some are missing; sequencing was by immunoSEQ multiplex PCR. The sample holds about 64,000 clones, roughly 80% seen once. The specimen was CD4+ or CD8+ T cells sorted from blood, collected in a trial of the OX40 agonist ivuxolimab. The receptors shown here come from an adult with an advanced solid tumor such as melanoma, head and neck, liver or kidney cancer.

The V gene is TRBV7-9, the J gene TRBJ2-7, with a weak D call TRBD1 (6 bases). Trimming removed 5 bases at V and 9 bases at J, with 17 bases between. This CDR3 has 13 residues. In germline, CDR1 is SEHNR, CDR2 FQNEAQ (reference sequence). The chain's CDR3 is CASSQTDRPPQYF. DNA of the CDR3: TGTGCCAGCAGCCAAACTGACAGGCCCCCGCAGTACTTC.

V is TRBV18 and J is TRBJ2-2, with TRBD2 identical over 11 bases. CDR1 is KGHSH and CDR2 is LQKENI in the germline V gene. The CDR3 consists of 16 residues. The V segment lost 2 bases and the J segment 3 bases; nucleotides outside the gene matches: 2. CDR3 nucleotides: TGTGCCAGCTCACCAACTAGCGGGGGTCACACCGGGGAGCTGTTTTTT. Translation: CASSPTSGGHTGELFF. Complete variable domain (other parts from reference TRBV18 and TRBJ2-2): NAGVMQNPRHLVRRRGQEARLRCSPMKGHSHVYWYRQLPEEGLKFMVYLQKENIIDESGMPKERFSAEFPKEGPSILRIQQVVRGDSAAYFCASSPTSGGHTGELFFGEGSRLTVL.